Listed below are T cell receptor beta chains from one sample, sequenced in a study of CD8 T cells in ankylosing spondylitis. TCRdb independently ran MiXCR on the 5' RACE reads; one entry per CDR3 protein. The data hold a few hundred thousand distinct CDR3 sequences, with 8% observed a single time. The material sequenced was blood, either unsorted or a sorted T cell fraction (not recorded which). Source of these receptors: a male donor with ankylosing spondylitis. Each CDR3 is given without its conserved first and last residue. The order of the fields is D gene, J gene, V gene, CDR3 protein. D genes are given only for firm matches.

- | TRBJ2-6 | TRBV6-1 | ASFGGANVLT
- | TRBJ2-3 | TRBV10-3 | AISEGVGTDTQY
- | TRBJ2-2 | TRBV7-9 | ASSLAVADTGELF
- | TRBJ2-1 | TRBV3-1 | ASSQVGLVYNEQF
- | TRBJ2-1 | TRBV20-1 | SAGTNEQF
- | TRBJ2-1 | TRBV7-9 | ASSRDGRYNEQF
- | TRBJ2-1 | TRBV24-1 | ATSEGGTEQF
- | TRBJ2-7 | TRBV12-3/TRBV12-4 | ASSHDRYYEQY
TRBD2 | TRBJ2-1 | TRBV7-9 | ASSFTSGSPNEQF
- | TRBJ1-3 | TRBV20-1 | SASPGRGNTIY
- | TRBJ2-7 | TRBV11-3 | ASSLRGYPRSYEQY
- | TRBJ1-5 | TRBV6-2/TRBV6-3 | ASSYGAPPGLTQH
- | TRBJ2-4 | TRBV20-1 | SASLRIAKNIQY
- | TRBJ2-7 | TRBV4-2 | ASSQEAASYEQY
TRBD1 | TRBJ1-5 | TRBV6-1 | ASSGGTDSNQPQH
TRBD1 | TRBJ1-6 | TRBV20-1 | SVQDRGVSSPLH
TRBD2 | TRBJ2-7 | TRBV28 | ASRVAGGPHEQY
- | TRBJ2-7 | TRBV9 | ASSVVGSSYEQY
TRBD2 | TRBJ2-3 | TRBV5-1 | ASSLLDSGTYTDTQY
TRBD1 | TRBJ2-7 | TRBV12-3/TRBV12-4 | ATGQGPAYEQY
- | TRBJ1-6 | TRBV4-1 | ASSQTSEGIVTLH
- | TRBJ2-2 | TRBV5-1 | ASSLEQWNTGELF
TRBD2 | TRBJ2-1 | TRBV5-1 | ASRGRLAWGEQF
- | TRBJ2-3 | TRBV6-2/TRBV6-3 | ANSYSVRAPDTQY
TRBD1 | TRBJ2-3 | TRBV10-3 | AISKQGDTQY
- | TRBJ2-3 | TRBV25-1 | ASSFAWSGTDTQY
TRBD2 | TRBJ2-7 | TRBV29-1 | SVRETSEGNEQY
- | TRBJ2-3 | TRBV29-1 | SVARALSTDTQY
TRBD2 | TRBJ2-3 | TRBV20-1 | SAPVAGGVFGTDTQY
TRBD2 | TRBJ2-7 | TRBV12-3/TRBV12-4 | ASPGWTSMGEQY
- | TRBJ2-6 | TRBV18 | ASSPSRSGANVLT
TRBD2 | TRBJ2-1 | TRBV4-1 | ASRTSGRSYNEQF
- | TRBJ2-3 | TRBV7-7 | ASSLGDTSTDTQY
TRBD1 | TRBJ1-1 | TRBV11-1 | ASSIRDRGRLNSAEAF
TRBD1 | TRBJ1-4 | TRBV29-1 | SARRDRTNEKLF
- | TRBJ1-3 | TRBV5-5 | ASSLDPGSGNTIY